This TCR beta chain emerged from a study of human T cells and chemical hapten exposure. The wider study: For sensitization, 2% DPC was applied to an approximately 2 cm by approximately 2 cm patch of upper inner arm skin.

CDR1 and CDR2 from the germline V gene are DFQATT and SNEGSKA (reference sequence). J was trimmed by 7 bases and V by 2 bases; bases with no gene match: 7. The CDR3 is 15 residues long. Using its own MiXCR run on the RACE reads, TCRdb lists one record per CDR3 protein. The sample shows about 170,000 distinct CDR3 sequences, 25% to 35% of them seen only once. As to time point: patch test 3, about 24 weeks after DPC sensitization. Indicated treatment: therapeutic diphenylcyclopropenone sensitization with weekly scalp DPC. The chain links TRBV20-1 to TRBJ2-1, with 11 nucleotides matching TRBD2. The sequencing here drew on whole blood, taken in connection with sensitization to the hapten diphenylcyclopropenone (DPC). This receptor was identified in a young woman with alopecia areata. Some clones in this sample may be carry-over from other donors' samples. The chain's CDR3 is CSARNTSGRRNEQFF. In DNA form, the CDR3 reads TGCAGTGCTAGAAACACTAGCGGGAGAAGGAATGAGCAGTTCTTC.